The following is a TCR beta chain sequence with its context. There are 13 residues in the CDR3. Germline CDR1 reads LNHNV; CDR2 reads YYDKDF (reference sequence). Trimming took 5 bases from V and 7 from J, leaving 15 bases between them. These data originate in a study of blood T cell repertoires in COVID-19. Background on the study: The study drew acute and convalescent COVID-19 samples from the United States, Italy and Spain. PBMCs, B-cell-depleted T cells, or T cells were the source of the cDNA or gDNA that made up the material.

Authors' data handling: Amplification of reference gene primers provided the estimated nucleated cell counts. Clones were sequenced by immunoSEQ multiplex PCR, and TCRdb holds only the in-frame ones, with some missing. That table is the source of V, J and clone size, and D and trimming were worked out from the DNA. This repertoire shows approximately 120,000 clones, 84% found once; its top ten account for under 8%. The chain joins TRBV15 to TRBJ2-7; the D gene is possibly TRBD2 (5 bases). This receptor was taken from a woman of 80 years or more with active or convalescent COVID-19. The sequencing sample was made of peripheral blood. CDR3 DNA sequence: TGTGCCACCAGCTTACTAGGACGAGGTGAGCAGTACTTC. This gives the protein CATSLLGRGEQYF.